The text below deals with one T cell receptor beta chain. Antigen: not known. This entry comes from a study of CD8 T cells in ankylosing spondylitis. Study results and caveats: Seemingly characteristic of ankylosing spondylitis blood was a TCR beta motif consisting of about 8 highly homologous variants.

Per the germline V gene, CDR1 is SGHVS and CDR2 is FQNEAQ. The CDR3 has 14 amino acids. The J segment lost 4 bases and the V segment lost 5 bases, leaving 5 bases of the junction unmatched. Construction of TCR beta libraries was performed using quantitative 5'-RACE with molecular barcodes. TCRdb reanalysed the 5' RACE reads using MiXCR and keeps one entry per CDR3 protein. Of fewer than 400,000 distinct CDR3 sequences listed, 8% are singletons. This TCR came from a male donor with ankylosing spondylitis. Sequenced sample: blood, either unsorted or a sorted T cell fraction (not recorded which). The chain links TRBV7-8 to TRBJ1-2, with 9 bases lining up with TRBD1. The CDR3 loop reads CASSPRQGGYGYTF. CDR3 nucleotides: TGTGCCAGCAGCCCCCGACAGGGGGGCTATGGCTACACCTTC.